The TCR beta chain under discussion was sequenced for a study of blood T cell repertoires in COVID-19. Study information: Specimens from acute and convalescent COVID-19 originated in the United States, Italy and Spain. T cells, B-cell-depleted T cells, or PBMCs provided the cDNA or gDNA that served as material.

V gave up 5 bases and J gave up 7 bases; unmatched junction bases: 13. This CDR3 contains 16 residues. Germline V lookup: CDR1 MGHDK, CDR2 SYGVNS. One Seattle source followed patients from active infection through their disease course. Authors' analysis steps: Nucleated cell counts were estimated from reference gene primer amplification. The method was immunoSEQ multiplex PCR; TCRdb's version includes in-frame clones alone and lacks a portion of them. V, J and clone size were drawn from that table, and D and trimming were deduced from the DNA. The top ten clones hold roughly 14% of a sample with 150,000 to 200,000 clones, around 84% of them seen once.

J is TRBJ1-2 and V is TRBV25-1, with 10 bases that match TRBD1. The sequence was obtained from a woman in her 70s with COVID-19, enrolled during active disease. The sample was peripheral blood. CDR3 nucleotide sequence: TGTGCCAGCAGTCTTGCTACCGGGACAGGGGTCTCTGGCTACACCTTC. Translation: CASSLATGTGVSGYTF.